This is a list of T cell receptor beta chains from one sample in a study of early T cells in non-severe SARS-CoV-2 infection. TCRdb used MiXCR to reprocess the 5' RACE reads, holding one entry per CDR3 protein. The table lists roughly 71,000 distinct CDR3 sequences, 13% of them singletons, with 4.5% to 6.5% in the top ten. What was sequenced was whole blood. The receptor source for this set is an adult who was a healthcare worker with PCR-confirmed SARS-CoV-2 infection or an uninfected control (not recorded which). The CDR3 runs from the conserved cysteine through the conserved F or W. Fields, in order: J gene, D gene, clone size, V gene, CDR3 DNA, CDR3 protein. D genes are given only for firm matches. Size is omitted from some rows. Given values are once, few, many or a class for expanded clones.

j_gene: TRBJ1-1
d_gene: .
abundance: .
v_gene: TRBV3-1
CDR3nt: TGTGCCAGCAGCCACGGGGGAAAGAACACTGAAGCTTTCTTT
CDR3aa: CASSHGGKNTEAFF

j_gene: TRBJ2-1
d_gene: TRBD2
abundance: .
v_gene: TRBV9
CDR3nt: TGTGCCAGCAGCCCCAGACCAGGACTAGCTGAGCAGTTCTTC
CDR3aa: CASSPRPGLAEQFF

j_gene: TRBJ2-1
d_gene: .
abundance: few
v_gene: TRBV20-1
CDR3nt: TGCAGTGCTCAAGACCCTAGTTATCAGTTCTTC
CDR3aa: CSAQDPSYQFF

j_gene: TRBJ1-1
d_gene: .
abundance: many
v_gene: TRBV29-1
CDR3nt: TGCAGCGTTGTTGGGTTCTTAGGCGCTGAAGCTTTCTTT
CDR3aa: CSVVGFLGAEAFF

j_gene: TRBJ2-6
d_gene: .
abundance: .
v_gene: TRBV5-4
CDR3nt: TGTGCCAGCAGCACACCCACAGGGTATGGGGCCAACGTCCTGACTTTC
CDR3aa: CASSTPTGYGANVLTF

j_gene: TRBJ2-1
d_gene: TRBD2
abundance: many
v_gene: TRBV24-1
CDR3nt: TGTGCCACCAGTGATCGACTAGCGGGGGCAAATGAGCAGTTCTTC
CDR3aa: CATSDRLAGANEQFF

j_gene: TRBJ2-5
d_gene: .
abundance: many
v_gene: TRBV6-6
CDR3nt: TGTGCCAGCTGGAGGGTACAGGGGGGGGAGACCCAGTACTTC
CDR3aa: CASWRVQGGETQYF

j_gene: TRBJ2-5
d_gene: .
abundance: .
v_gene: TRBV7-6
CDR3nt: TGTGCCAGCACCTCAGGAGAGACCCAGTACTTC
CDR3aa: CASTSGETQYF

j_gene: TRBJ2-1
d_gene: TRBD1
abundance: few
v_gene: TRBV5-6
CDR3nt: TGTGCCAGCAGCAATCCCACCGGGACAGGGGTAGCGCAGTTCTTC
CDR3aa: CASSNPTGTGVAQFF

j_gene: TRBJ2-1
d_gene: .
abundance: few
v_gene: TRBV20-1
CDR3nt: TGCAGTGCTACCCCGACCTGGCTGAATGAGCAGTTCTTC
CDR3aa: CSATPTWLNEQFF

j_gene: TRBJ2-1
d_gene: .
abundance: few
v_gene: TRBV20-1
CDR3nt: TGCAGTGCTAGAACCGGAGAAGGCCGGAATGAGCAGTTCTTC
CDR3aa: CSARTGEGRNEQFF

j_gene: TRBJ2-1
d_gene: TRBD2
abundance: .
v_gene: TRBV20-1
CDR3nt: TGCAGTGCTCTAAGCGGGAGGGCCGTTTACAATGAGCAGTTCTTC
CDR3aa: CSALSGRAVYNEQFF

j_gene: TRBJ2-2
d_gene: TRBD1
abundance: .
v_gene: TRBV5-1
CDR3nt: TGCGCCAGCAGCTCGGGACAGAGGACCGGGGAGCTGTTTTTT
CDR3aa: CASSSGQRTGELFF

j_gene: TRBJ2-1
d_gene: .
abundance: .
v_gene: TRBV7-2
CDR3nt: TGTGCCAGCAGCTCGAAGTTTGAGCAGTTCTTC
CDR3aa: CASSSKFEQFF

j_gene: TRBJ1-2
d_gene: .
abundance: .
v_gene: TRBV6-5
CDR3nt: TGTGCCAGCAGACCCACAGGGAACTATGGCTACACCTTC
CDR3aa: CASRPTGNYGYTF

j_gene: TRBJ2-1
d_gene: .
abundance: many
v_gene: TRBV7-8
CDR3nt: TGTGCCAGCAGCTTTCTTATGGGAGAGAGCTCCTACAATGAGCAGTTCTTC
CDR3aa: CASSFLMGESSYNEQFF

j_gene: TRBJ1-2
d_gene: TRBD1
abundance: few
v_gene: TRBV5-1
CDR3nt: TGCGCCAGCAGCCTGACCGGGACAGGGAATGTACATGGCTACACCTTC
CDR3aa: CASSLTGTGNVHGYTF

j_gene: TRBJ2-1
d_gene: .
abundance: many
v_gene: TRBV29-1
CDR3nt: TGCAGCGTTGAAACGGCTTACAATGAGCAGTTCTTC
CDR3aa: CSVETAYNEQFF

j_gene: TRBJ2-7
d_gene: TRBD2
abundance: many
v_gene: TRBV11-2
CDR3nt: TGTGCCAGCAGCTTTCCTCGGGGGGTCTCCTACGAGCAGTACTTC
CDR3aa: CASSFPRGVSYEQYF

j_gene: TRBJ1-5
d_gene: TRBD1
abundance: .
v_gene: TRBV5-1
CDR3nt: TGCGCCAGCAGCCCGGGACAGGGGGCTGCGGGCAATCAGCCCCAGCATTTT
CDR3aa: CASSPGQGAAGNQPQHF

j_gene: TRBJ1-2
d_gene: .
abundance: .
v_gene: TRBV2
CDR3nt: TGTGCCAGCAGTGAAGGGGGGAGAGGGAACTACTATGGCTACACCTTC
CDR3aa: CASSEGGRGNYYGYTF

j_gene: TRBJ1-5
d_gene: TRBD1
abundance: many
v_gene: TRBV6-2/TRBV6-3
CDR3nt: TGTGCCAGCACCCAATGGGGACAGAATCAGCCCCAGCATTTT
CDR3aa: CASTQWGQNQPQHF

j_gene: TRBJ2-3
d_gene: TRBD2
abundance: few
v_gene: TRBV12-3/TRBV12-4
CDR3nt: TGTGCCAGCAGTCCGGGACTAGCGGGAGGCTCAGATACGCAGTATTTT
CDR3aa: CASSPGLAGGSDTQYF

j_gene: TRBJ2-3
d_gene: TRBD1
abundance: few
v_gene: TRBV24-1
CDR3nt: TGTGCCACCAGTGATTTAGGGGGCGCATTCCCAGATACGCAGTATTTT
CDR3aa: CATSDLGGAFPDTQYF

j_gene: TRBJ2-3
d_gene: TRBD2
abundance: few
v_gene: TRBV4-2
CDR3nt: TGTGCCAGCAGCCACGGGACTAGCGGGAGTTCAGATACGCAGTATTTT
CDR3aa: CASSHGTSGSSDTQYF

j_gene: TRBJ1-4
d_gene: TRBD1
abundance: .
v_gene: TRBV7-9
CDR3nt: TGTGCCAGCAGCTTAGTGACAGGGGAAGTTGGAGGACTGTTTTTT
CDR3aa: CASSLVTGEVGGLFF

j_gene: TRBJ2-7
d_gene: .
abundance: few
v_gene: TRBV29-1
CDR3nt: TGCAGCGTTGTCCAGGGACCCTACGAGCAGTACTTC
CDR3aa: CSVVQGPYEQYF